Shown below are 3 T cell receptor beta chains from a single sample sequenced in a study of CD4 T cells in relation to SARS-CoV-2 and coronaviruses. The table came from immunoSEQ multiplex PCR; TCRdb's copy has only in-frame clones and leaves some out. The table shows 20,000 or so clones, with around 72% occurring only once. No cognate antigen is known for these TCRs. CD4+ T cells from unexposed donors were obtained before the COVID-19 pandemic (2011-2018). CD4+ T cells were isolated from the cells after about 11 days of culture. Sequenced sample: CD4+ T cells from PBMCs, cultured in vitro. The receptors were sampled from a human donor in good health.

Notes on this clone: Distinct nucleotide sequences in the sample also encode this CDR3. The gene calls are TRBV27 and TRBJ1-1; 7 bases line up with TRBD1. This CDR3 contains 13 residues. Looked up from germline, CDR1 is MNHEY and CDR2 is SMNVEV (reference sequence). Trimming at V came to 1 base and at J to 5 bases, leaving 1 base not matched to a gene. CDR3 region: CASSLYRGTEAFF. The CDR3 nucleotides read TGTGCCAGCAGTTTATACAGGGGAACTGAAGCTTTCTTT.

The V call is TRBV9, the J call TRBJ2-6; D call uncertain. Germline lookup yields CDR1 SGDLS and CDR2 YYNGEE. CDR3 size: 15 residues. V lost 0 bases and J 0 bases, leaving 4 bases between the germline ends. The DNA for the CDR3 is TGTGCCAGCAGCGTAGGGAACTCTGGGGCCAACGTCCTGACTTTC. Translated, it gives CASSVGNSGANVLTF.

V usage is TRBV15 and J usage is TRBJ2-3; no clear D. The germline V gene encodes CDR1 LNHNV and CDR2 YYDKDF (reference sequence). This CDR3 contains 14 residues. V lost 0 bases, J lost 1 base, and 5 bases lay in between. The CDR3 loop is CATSRDRGTDTQYF. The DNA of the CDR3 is TGTGCCACCAGCAGAGATCGGGGCACAGATACGCAGTATTTT.